These 8 T cell receptor beta chains were all obtained from the same sample, sequenced in a study of response to subunit inactivated influenza vaccine. A single record per CDR3 protein comes from TCRdb applying MiXCR to the RT-PCR reads. The sample has approximately 520,000 distinct CDR3 sequences; about 25% are singletons. The source material was CD4+ T cells sorted from PBMCs, sampled more than 4 days after vaccination. The source is a man aged 50-60 years who received an inactivated influenza vaccine.

The chain is built from TRBV10-3 and TRBJ2-3; 9 bases align to TRBD1. V was clipped by 2 bases and J by 4 bases; unmatched bases: 7. CDR3 length: 16 amino acids. Germline V gene sequence: CDR1 ENHRY, CDR2 SYGVKD. The CDR3 here is CAISEGGQGRADTQYF. Written as DNA, the CDR3 is TGTGCCATCAGTGAGGGGGGACAGGGAAGGGCAGATACGCAGTATTTT.

A few counts support this clonotype. V gene TRBV2 combines with J gene TRBJ2-2; D may be TRBD1 (6 bases). This CDR3 region has 15 residues. Trimming cost V 9 bases and J 1 base, with 15 bases left between them. CDR1 is SNHLY and CDR2 is FYNNEI in the germline V gene. This chain's CDR3 is CARGAPGLNTGELFF. The CDR3 coding sequence is TGTGCCAGGGGGGCGCCAGGGTTGAACACCGGGGAGCTGTTTTTT.

The chain has TRBV7-9 and TRBJ2-7; D tentatively reads TRBD1 or TRBD2 (5 bases each). The CDR3 totals 12 residues. The V gene lost 5 bases and the J gene lost 5 bases, with 10 bases spanning the gap. The V gene's germline CDR1 is SEHNR and CDR2 FQNEAQ (reference sequence). The CDR3 bases are TGTGCCAGCAGCGGGACCGCGAACGAGCAGTACTTC. It yields the protein CASSGTANEQYF.

This clonotype showed up just a few times. This rearrangement joins TRBV20-1 to TRBJ2-3; TRBD2 matches 8 bases. V gave up 6 bases and J gave up 0 bases; unmatched junction bases: 5. The CDR3 has 14 residues. The germline gives CDR1 DFQATT, CDR2 SNEGSKA (reference sequence). The CDR3 reads CSAVSGSSTDTQYF. The CDR3 coding sequence is TGCAGTGCCGTCAGCGGGAGTAGCACAGATACGCAGTATTTT.

The CDR3 here is CASSLLKMGQIKNEQFF. Written as DNA, the CDR3 is TGTGCCAGCAGTTTATTAAAAATGGGACAGATTAAAAATGAGCAGTTCTTC. V and J are TRBV28 and TRBJ2-1, with 7 bases aligning to TRBD1. Germline trimming cut 1 base from V and 7 bases from J; bases unmatched to any gene: 13. CDR3 length: 17 amino acids. Looked up from germline, CDR1 is MDHEN and CDR2 is SYDVKM.

This clonotype was observed a few times. This chain connects TRBV5-5 to TRBJ2-1; a possible D gene is TRBD1 (5 bases). Trimming cost V 4 bases and J 0 bases, with 11 bases left between them. This CDR3 is built from 15 residues. Germline loops: CDR1 SGHKS, CDR2 YYEKEE (reference sequence). The DNA for the CDR3 is TGTGCCAGCAGCCCAGACAGTCGCTCCTACAATGAGCAGTTCTTC. Protein product: CASSPDSRSYNEQFF.

The CDR3 protein is CASSLVHLQETQYF. The CDR3 nucleotides are TGTGCCAGCAGCTTAGTACATTTACAAGAGACCCAGTACTTC. This chain connects TRBV7-9 to TRBJ2-5; D call uncertain. CDR1 and CDR2 from the germline V gene are SEHNR and FQNEAQ (reference sequence). The CDR3 loop spans 14 amino acids. Trimming pared 1 base from V and 2 bases from J, leaving 8 bases between.

The rearrangement uses TRBV9 and TRBJ2-7; 9 nucleotides match TRBD1. V shed 1 base, J shed 4 bases, and the junction held 6 bases outside the gene matches. Germline CDR1 and CDR2: SGDLS and YYNGEE. This CDR3 has 15 amino acids. The chain's CDR3 is CASSVWDRVNYEQYF. The CDR3 region has the DNA TGTGCCAGCAGCGTATGGGACAGGGTGAATTACGAGCAGTACTTC. The full variable domain, in which reference TRBV9 and TRBJ2-7 provide the parts outside the CDR3, is DSGVTQTPKHLITATGQRVTLRCSPRSGDLSVYWYQQSLDQGLQFLIQYYNGEERAKGNILERFSAQQFPDLHSELNLSSLELGDSALYFCASSVWDRVNYEQYFGPGTRLTVT.